This record covers a single T cell receptor beta chain. The table came from immunoSEQ multiplex PCR; TCRdb's copy has only in-frame clones and leaves some out. The sample lists roughly 10,000 clones, 80% to 95% seen once, with approximately 3.6% in the top ten. This entry belongs to a study of graft-versus-host responses after intestinal transplantation. V gave up 5 bases and J gave up 5 bases, with 11 bases separating them. CDR3 size: 12 residues. Germline V gene sequence: CDR1 SQVTM, CDR2 ANQGSEA. The clonotype comes from a human patient who received an intestinal transplant, so some T cells may come from the graft donor. V usage is TRBV29-1 and J usage is TRBJ2-3, with a possible D match to TRBD1 (6 bases). The source was PBMCs, collected 40 to 45 days after intestinal transplantation. The CDR3 reads CSVPARGDTQYF. The CDR3 DNA is TGCAGCGTTCCCGCCAGGGGAGATACGCAGTATTTT.